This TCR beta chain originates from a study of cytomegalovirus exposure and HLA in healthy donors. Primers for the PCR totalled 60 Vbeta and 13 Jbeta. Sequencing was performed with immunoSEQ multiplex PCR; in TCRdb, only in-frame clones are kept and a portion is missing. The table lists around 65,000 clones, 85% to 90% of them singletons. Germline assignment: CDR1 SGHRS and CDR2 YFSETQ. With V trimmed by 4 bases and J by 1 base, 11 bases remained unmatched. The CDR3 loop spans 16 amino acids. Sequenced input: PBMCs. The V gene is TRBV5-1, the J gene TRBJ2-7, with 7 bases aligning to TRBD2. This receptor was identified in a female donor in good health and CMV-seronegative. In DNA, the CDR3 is TGCGCCAGCAGCGCTCTGGCGGAACTAGCGTCCTACGAGCAGTACTTC. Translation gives CASSALAELASYEQYF.